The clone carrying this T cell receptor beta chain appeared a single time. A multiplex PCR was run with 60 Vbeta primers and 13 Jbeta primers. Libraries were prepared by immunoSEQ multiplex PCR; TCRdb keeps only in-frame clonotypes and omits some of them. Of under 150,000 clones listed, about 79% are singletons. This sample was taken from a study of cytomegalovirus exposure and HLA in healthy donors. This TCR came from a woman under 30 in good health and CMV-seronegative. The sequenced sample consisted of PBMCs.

The CDR3 sequence is CSARGAGRNQPQHF. The CDR3 coding sequence is TGCAGCGCCCGCGGGGCCGGGAGGAATCAGCCCCAGCATTTT. V usage is TRBV29-1 and J usage is TRBJ1-5, with D maybe TRBD1 (5 bases). The germline V and J ends were trimmed by 7 bases and 4 bases, with 17 bases remaining between them. The CDR3 totals 14 residues. Per germline, CDR1 SQVTM and CDR2 ANQGSEA.